The 14 T cell receptor beta chains reported below all come from one sample, sequenced in a study of response to subunit inactivated influenza vaccine. TCRdb re-called the RT-PCR reads through MiXCR, storing one row per CDR3 protein. This table has about 160,000 distinct CDR3 sequences, roughly 11% appearing once. The starting material was non-naive T cells sorted from PBMCs, obtained about 40 days after vaccination. These TCRs come from a man aged 50 or older who received an inactivated influenza vaccine.

The genes are TRBV4-3 and TRBJ2-1; D gene ambiguous. The germline V gene encodes CDR1 LGHNA and CDR2 YSLEER. V lost 0 bases and J lost 3, with 15 bases in between. The length of the CDR3 is 17 residues. In nucleotides, the CDR3 is TGCGCCAGCAGCCAAGAAGTTTCTAGACCCTTCTACAATGAGCAGTTCTTC. This codes for CASSQEVSRPFYNEQFF.

In its sample, this clonotype was seen many times. The chain uses TRBV20-1 and TRBJ2-3; TRBD1 matches 10 bases. Trimming took 6 bases from V and 1 from J; bases not matched to a gene: 7. Germline lookup yields CDR1 DFQATT and CDR2 SNEGSKA (reference sequence). The CDR3 extends over 15 amino acids. The CDR3 here is CSAKFGTGGTDTQYF. The CDR3 coding sequence is TGCAGTGCGAAGTTTGGGACAGGGGGCACAGATACGCAGTATTTT.

This clonotype was seen more than once but under ten times. The V and J genes are TRBV6-2 or TRBV6-3 and TRBJ2-2, with 9 bases fitting TRBD2. This CDR3 comprises 14 residues. Germline V gene sequence: CDR1 MNHEY, CDR2 SVGEGT. V lost 10 bases to trimming and J lost 3 bases; unmatched junction nucleotides: 6. The CDR3 coding sequence is TGTGCCACCCGGACTAGCGTGGACACCGGGGAGCTGTTTTTT. It translates to CATRTSVDTGELFF.

The chain employs TRBV14 and TRBJ2-7; a possible D gene is TRBD1 (5 bases). Trimming shortened V by 0 bases and J by 3 bases, and 6 bases separated the two germline ends. CDR1 and CDR2 (germline): SGHDN, FVKESK. The CDR3 contains 13 residues. CDR3 residues: CASSQDRDYEQYF. CDR3 sequence (DNA): TGTGCCAGCAGCCAAGACAGGGACTACGAGCAGTACTTC.

Only a few counts were recorded for this clonotype. V and J are TRBV27 and TRBJ2-3; 15 bases fit TRBD2. The germline V gene encodes CDR1 MNHEY and CDR2 SMNVEV (reference sequence). With V trimmed by 3 bases and J by 8 bases, 9 bases remained unmatched. The CDR3 spans 17 residues. As DNA, the CDR3 is TGTGCCAGCAGTTTCGGGACTAGCGGGGGGCCCACGGGTACGCAGTATTTT. Translating it yields CASSFGTSGGPTGTQYF.

This clonotype was observed a handful of times. Compared with germline, one end of the junction differs, possibly owing to a read error. The chain couples TRBV5-6 to TRBJ2-7, with 9 bases matching TRBD1. This CDR3 region has 13 residues. CDR1 and CDR2 (germline): SGHDT, YYEEEE. CDR3 sequence reads: CASSLEWVRDRVF. The CDR3 DNA reads as TGTGCCAGCAGCTTGGAATGGGTCCGGGACAGGGTATTC.

Many counts were recorded for this clonotype. This rearrangement joins TRBV6-2 or TRBV6-3 to TRBJ2-3; D is undetermined. Germline values: CDR1 MNHEY, CDR2 SVGEGT. Trimming removed 2 bases from V and 9 bases from J, with 6 bases in between. The CDR3 totals 11 residues. The CDR3 DNA follows: TGTGCCAGCAGTTACGTCGAAACGCAGTATTTT. Its protein product is CASSYVETQYF.

This clonotype was seen at least ten times. The gene calls are TRBV7-9 and TRBJ2-5, with a possible D match to TRBD1 (5 bases). The V end lost 1 base, the J end lost 2 bases, and 14 bases lay between the germline ends. Germline loops: CDR1 SEHNR, CDR2 FQNEAQ (reference sequence). The CDR3 loop spans 16 amino acids. The CDR3 spells CASSLDHIRVQETQYF. DNA of the CDR3: TGTGCCAGCAGCTTAGACCATATCAGGGTACAAGAGACCCAGTACTTC.

The chain has TRBV7-2 and TRBJ1-5, with unresolved D. The CDR3 contains 13 residues. Trimming removed 0 bases from V and 10 bases from J, with 10 bases in between. Looked up from germline, CDR1 is SGHTA and CDR2 is FQGNSA. The CDR3 bases are TGTGCCAGCAGCTTAGCCTCACACTCTCCCCAGCATTTT. The encoded protein is CASSLASHSPQHF. The variable domain in full, with the rest retrieved from reference TRBV7-2 and TRBJ1-5, is GAGVSQSPSNKVTEKGKDVELRCDPISGHTALYWYRQSLGQGLEFLIYFQGNSAPDKSGLPSDRFSAERTGGSVSTLTIQRTQQEDSAVYLCASSLASHSPQHFGDGTRLSIL.

This clonotype has a handful of counts. The chain combines TRBV5-1 with TRBJ2-3; TRBD2 matches at 10 bases. Germline V CDR1 and CDR2: SGHRS, YFSETQ. V dropped 2 bases and J dropped 2; count of bases not matched to a gene: 8. CDR3 length: 17 residues. CDR3 nucleotides: TGCGCCAGCAGCTTACCCACTAGCGGGGCCTTCACAGATACGCAGTATTTT. Protein: CASSLPTSGAFTDTQYF.

This clonotype occurred many times. The J gene is TRBJ1-2, the V gene TRBV4-2; unclear D gene. The CDR3 contains 15 residues. Trimming pared 1 base from V and 7 bases from J, leaving 16 bases between. From germline, CDR1 is LGHNA and CDR2 YNFKEQ. Here the CDR3 reads CASSQVHPTTGGYTF. CDR3 DNA sequence: TGTGCCAGCAGCCAAGTTCACCCGACAACCGGTGGCTACACCTTC.

This clonotype was recorded at least ten times. This chain connects TRBV6-2 or TRBV6-3 to TRBJ1-5; D is ambiguous. CDR1 and CDR2 from the germline V gene are MNHEY and SVGEGT. Trimming shortened V by 5 bases and J by 2 bases, and 10 bases separated the two germline ends. CDR3 length: 14 residues. This CDR3 is CASSREGGNQPQHF. CDR3 DNA: TGTGCCAGCAGTCGGGAAGGTGGCAATCAGCCCCAGCATTTT.

V and J are TRBV10-3 and TRBJ1-2; possible D gene TRBD1, 5 bases. The germline gives CDR1 ENHRY, CDR2 SYGVKD. The CDR3 is 15 amino acids. Trimming removed 0 bases at V and 5 bases at J, with 13 bases between. The chain's CDR3 is CAISESTPGGYGYTF. The CDR3 bases are TGTGCCATCAGTGAGTCAACGCCCGGGGGGTATGGCTACACCTTC.

J is TRBJ1-3 and V is TRBV18; TRBD1 is a possible D gene (5 bases). This CDR3 contains 15 residues. Germline values: CDR1 KGHSH, CDR2 LQKENI. V was cut by 3 bases and J by 0 bases, with 9 bases left in between. The CDR3 loop reads CASSPGQNSGNTIYF. The DNA of the CDR3 is TGTGCCAGCTCACCGGGGCAGAACTCTGGAAACACCATATATTTT. Complete variable domain (other parts from reference TRBV18 and TRBJ1-3): NAGVMQNPRHLVRRRGQEARLRCSPMKGHSHVYWYRQLPEEGLKFMVYLQKENIIDESGMPKERFSAEFPKEGPSILRIQQVVRGDSAAYFCASSPGQNSGNTIYFGEGSWLTVV.